This T cell receptor (gamma chain) stems from a study of Vδ1+ human thymocytes. Study-wide results and limits: In the thymus, TRG and TRD repertoires looked highly polyclonal with Gaussian CDR3 lengths.

Extracted RNA was reverse transcribed into cDNA. Pooled V-gene forward primers with one constant-region reverse primer generated the CDR3 amplicons by multiplex PCR. TCRdb re-called the multiplex PCR reads using CATT. The table lists 25,000 to 35,000 gamma-chain clones, over 15% of them singletons. The length of the CDR3 is 15 residues. Germline loops: CDR1 EGSTGY, CDR2 YDSYTSSV. V shed 3 bases, J shed 1 base, and the junction held 5 bases outside the gene matches. A remark on this clone: The antigen is not known.

The receptor was derived from a boy less than two years old who had congenital heart surgery. The gene calls are TRGV4 and TRGJP2. The source material was Vdelta1+ gamma-delta thymocytes from the thymus. Subset given: FACS-sorted CD3+ TCRalphabeta- TCRVdelta1+ TCRVdelta2- thymocytes. DNA of the CDR3: TGTGCCACCTGGGATTTTTGTAGTAGTGATTGGATCAAGACGTTT. Translation: CATWDFCSSDWIKTF.